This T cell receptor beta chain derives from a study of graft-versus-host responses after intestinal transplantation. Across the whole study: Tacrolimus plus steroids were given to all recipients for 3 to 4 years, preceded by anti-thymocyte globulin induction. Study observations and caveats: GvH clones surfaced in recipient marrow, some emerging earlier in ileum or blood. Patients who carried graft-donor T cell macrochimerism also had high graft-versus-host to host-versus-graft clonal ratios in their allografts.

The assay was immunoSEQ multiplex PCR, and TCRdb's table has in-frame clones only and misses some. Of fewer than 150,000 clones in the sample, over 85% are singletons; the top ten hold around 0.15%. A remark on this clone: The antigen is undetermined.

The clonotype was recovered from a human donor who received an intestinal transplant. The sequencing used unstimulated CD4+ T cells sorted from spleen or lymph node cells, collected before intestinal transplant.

The CDR3 is CASSLTSTDTQYF. The DNA of the CDR3 is TGTGCCAGCAGTTTGACTAGCACAGATACGCAGTATTTT. This rearrangement joins TRBV28 to TRBJ2-3; D unclear. From germline, CDR1 is MDHEN and CDR2 SYDVKM. The CDR3 has 13 amino acids. V lost 3 bases and J lost 0, with 4 bases in between.